The T cell receptor beta chain under discussion was sequenced for a study of cytotoxic CD8 clonotypes in ibrutinib-treated CLL. The V gene end was trimmed by 6 bases and the J gene end by 3 bases; junction bases not matched to a gene: 6. CDR1 SEHNR and CDR2 FQNEAQ come from the germline V gene (reference sequence). CDR3 length: 16 residues. Generated by immunoSEQ multiplex PCR, the TCRdb table keeps only in-frame clones and is missing some. The table lists some 50,000 clones, roughly 76% of them singletons, with roughly 12% in the top ten. The specimen was PBMCs, collected after 12 months of ibrutinib treatment. This chain links TRBV7-9 with TRBJ1-6; 9 nucleotides align to TRBD1. This receptor was obtained from a human donor with chronic lymphocytic leukemia. The CDR3 reads CASSFTGGNYNSPLHF. CDR3 nucleotide sequence: TGTGCCAGCAGTTTTACAGGGGGCAACTATAATTCACCCCTCCACTTT.